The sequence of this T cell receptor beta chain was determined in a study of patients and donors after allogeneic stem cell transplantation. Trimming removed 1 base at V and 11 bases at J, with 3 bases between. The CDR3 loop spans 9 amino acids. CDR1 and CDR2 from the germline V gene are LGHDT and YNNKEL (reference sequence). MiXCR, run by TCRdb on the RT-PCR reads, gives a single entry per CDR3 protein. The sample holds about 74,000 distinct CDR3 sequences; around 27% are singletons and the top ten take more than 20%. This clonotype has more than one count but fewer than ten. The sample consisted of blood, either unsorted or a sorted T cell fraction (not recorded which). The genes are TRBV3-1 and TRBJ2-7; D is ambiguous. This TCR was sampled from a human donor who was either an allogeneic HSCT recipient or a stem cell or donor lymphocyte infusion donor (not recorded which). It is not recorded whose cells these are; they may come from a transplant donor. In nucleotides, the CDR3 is TGTGCCAGCAGCCAAGGAGAGTACTTC. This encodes CASSQGEYF.